The rows below give T cell receptor beta chains drawn from one sample of a study of early T cells in non-severe SARS-CoV-2 infection. TCRdb re-derived calls from the 5' RACE reads in MiXCR, one entry per CDR3 protein. The sample includes about 69,000 distinct CDR3 sequences, about 4.6% of them seen just once. Sequenced material: whole blood, taken at baseline. The receptors come from an adult who was a healthcare worker with PCR-confirmed SARS-CoV-2 infection or an uninfected control (not recorded which). The donor label of this sample is uncertain. The conserved cysteine and the conserved F or W are not part of the CDR3 here. Fields, in order: clone size, CDR3 length, V gene, J gene, CDR3 protein. Clone size, where shown, is once, few, many, or a class for clones that have expanded.

>NA|10|TRBV11-2|TRBJ2-7
ASGGASYEQY
>few|14|TRBV4-3|TRBJ2-7
ASSQERGQATYEQY
>few|12|TRBV29-1|TRBJ1-1
SVDPTGQNTEAF
>many|11|TRBV21-1|TRBJ2-7
ASSKDRVYEQY
>NA|12|TRBV6-6|TRBJ1-5
ASRGTEQYQPQH
>NA|12|TRBV5-6|TRBJ2-3
ASSRDRARDTQY
>few|14|TRBV7-2|TRBJ2-3
ASSSHSGGTGDTQY
>NA|12|TRBV14|TRBJ2-1
ASSPRDFYNEQF
>few|13|TRBV18|TRBJ1-1
ASSPNQGRDTEAF
>few|13|TRBV6-5|TRBJ2-1
ASSYYGGAYNEQF
>few|11|TRBV19|TRBJ1-5
ASSGTAYQPQH
>NA|15|TRBV12-5|TRBJ2-2
ASGFSPDRPNTGELF
>many|12|TRBV11-2|TRBJ2-7
ASSTRTGGSEQY
>many|10|TRBV7-2|TRBJ1-6
ASSLTNSPLH
>few|13|TRBV27|TRBJ1-1
ASSRSTGGDTEAF
>many|13|TRBV20-1|TRBJ1-5
STFMGGNSNQPQH
>NA|12|TRBV6-1|TRBJ2-1
ASGRAGFYNEQF
>many|12|TRBV7-9|TRBJ1-5
ASSLVTSNQPQH
>many|9|TRBV29-1|TRBJ1-1
SVTPNTEAF
>NA|13|TRBV28|TRBJ2-4
ASSFGGRAKNIQY
>many|10|TRBV20-1|TRBJ2-1
SAPRFNNEQF
>NA|13|TRBV29-1|TRBJ2-4
SVGGDFLAKNIQY
>many|13|TRBV11-2|TRBJ2-3
ASFSPGGAVDTQY
>few|13|TRBV28|TRBJ1-5
ASSPRQQSNQPQH
>few|13|TRBV7-2|TRBJ2-3
ASSLGTSLTDTQY
>few|13|TRBV30|TRBJ1-4
AWSPSPGKGEKLF
>many|14|TRBV20-1|TRBJ1-6
SARAVGQGNSSPLH
>many|11|TRBV29-1|TRBJ2-5
SADKGQGETQY
>few|12|TRBV6-5|TRBJ1-6
ASSVRQGYSPLH
>many|11|TRBV4-3|TRBJ2-7
ASSLGAGDEQY
>few|14|TRBV11-2|TRBJ2-3
ASSLSVTSLRDTQY
>few|11|TRBV7-7|TRBJ2-7
ASSRSGVGEQY
>few|13|TRBV7-2|TRBJ2-2
ASSSGQMNTGELF
>many|11|TRBV11-3|TRBJ2-3
ASSLAGEDTQY
>NA|13|TRBV5-4|TRBJ2-7
ASSLDGGGTGEQY
>NA|11|TRBV28|TRBJ1-1
ASSPGGSPEAF
>NA|16|TRBV7-9|TRBJ2-4
ASSIRGSFGASKNIQY